The clone carrying this T cell receptor (beta chain) was observed a single time. The antigen is not known. Germline CDR1 SEHNR, CDR2 FQNEAQ (reference sequence). V was pared by 5 bases and J by 4 bases, with 14 bases between. There are 14 residues in the CDR3. This sample is part of a study of cytomegalovirus exposure and HLA in healthy donors. Study-wide findings and caveats: Common viral pathogens seemed to be connected with several of the most significant clusters, according to a later analysis. In a later analysis, a genetic analysis reported fewer productive-TCR N-insertions in an Asian-associated ancestry cluster than the cohort average.

The PCR made use of 60 Vbeta and 13 Jbeta primers. Generated by immunoSEQ multiplex PCR, the TCRdb table keeps only in-frame clones and is missing some. The sample includes roughly 80,000 clones, around two thirds of them seen just once. The TCR was taken from a woman aged 45-65 years in good health and CMV-seropositive. This chain links TRBV7-9 with TRBJ1-2; D possibly corresponds to TRBD1 (6 bases). Specimen: PBMCs. CDR3 amino acids: CASSRQARVYGYTF. CDR3 sequence (DNA): TGTGCCAGCAGCCGACAGGCGCGCGTCTATGGCTACACCTTC.